The next 9 T cell receptor beta chains were all read from a single sample in a study of T-cell reconstitution after alpha-beta-depleted transplantation in children. Using unique molecular identifiers, the investigators prepared the TCRbeta library. A single record per CDR3 protein comes from TCRdb applying MiXCR to the PCR reads. The top ten hold approximately 2.9% of the sample, which has 230,000 or so distinct CDR3 sequences, about 12% seen once. Sequencing used PBMCs from the stem cell graft donor, obtained from the stem cell graft. All receptors come from a human donor who donated a stem cell graft to a child with acute lymphoblastic leukemia.

Ten or more counts support this clonotype. The gene calls are TRBV7-9 and TRBJ1-1, with D unresolved. The germline gives CDR1 SEHNR, CDR2 FQNEAQ (reference sequence). CDR3 length: 13 residues. Between the trimmed V and J ends, which lost 2 bases and 5 bases, there was a span of 9 bases. CDR3 region: CASSLHPRTEAFF. Written as DNA, the CDR3 is TGTGCCAGCAGCTTACACCCAAGGACTGAAGCTTTCTTT.

This clonotype has ten or more counts. The chain joins TRBV10-3 to TRBJ1-1; D possibly corresponds to TRBD1 (6 bases). The V end lost 6 bases, the J end lost 1 base, and 12 bases lay between the germline ends. The CDR3 covers 14 residues. Germline V gene sequence: CDR1 ENHRY, CDR2 SYGVKD. The CDR3, as DNA: TGTGCCATCAGGGTGACAGGCAGGAACACTGAAGCTTTCTTT. It codes for CAIRVTGRNTEAFF.

The sample holds many counts of this clonotype. The CDR3 loop is CASSRNRQGNTEAFF. In nucleotides, the CDR3 is TGTGCCAGCAGCCGCAACCGACAGGGGAACACTGAAGCTTTCTTT. The chain uses TRBV7-8 and TRBJ1-1; TRBD1 aligns across 7 bases. The V and J ends lost 5 bases and 1 base, in that order; junction bases with no gene match: 7. The CDR3 totals 15 residues. Germline CDR1 SGHVS, CDR2 FQNEAQ.

This clonotype came up many times. V is TRBV6-1 and J is TRBJ2-1; 7 bases match TRBD2. The CDR3 covers 16 residues. V was pared by 7 bases and J by 9 bases, with 18 bases of the junction left unmatched. Looked up from germline, CDR1 is MNHNS and CDR2 is SASEGT. CDR3 residues: CASTSRGTTLTGEQFF. CDR3 coding DNA: TGTGCCAGCACCTCACGAGGGACTACCCTTACGGGTGAGCAGTTCTTC.

This clonotype was picked up many times. This sequence joins TRBV12-3 or TRBV12-4 and TRBJ1-1; the D is unclear. The CDR3 spans 14 residues. V shed 2 bases and J shed 1 base, with 8 bases lying between them. The CDR3 nucleotides read TGTGCCAGCAGTTTATGGCTCACGAACACTGAAGCTTTCTTT. Its translation: CASSLWLTNTEAFF.

At least ten counts were recorded for this clonotype. The chain joins TRBV7-9 to TRBJ2-7; D ambiguous. Germline CDR1 and CDR2: SEHNR and FQNEAQ (reference sequence). V lost 1 base and J 2 bases, leaving 9 bases between the germline ends. This CDR3 region has 14 residues. The CDR3 DNA follows: TGTGCCAGCAGCTTAGTAGGCCGACCCTACGAGCAGTACTTC. As protein: CASSLVGRPYEQYF.

This clonotype was found many times. The rearrangement joins TRBV5-1 to TRBJ2-7, with 7 bases fitting TRBD1. Germline V gene data show CDR1 as SGHRS and CDR2 as YFSETQ. This CDR3 region has 18 residues. The V gene end was trimmed by 4 bases and the J gene end by 1 base; junction bases not matched to a gene: 17. For the CDR3, the DNA is TGCGCCAGCAGCCACAAGATCCAGCCCCGGGACAGTTCCTACGAGCAGTACTTC. Protein sequence: CASSHKIQPRDSSYEQYF.

CDR3 nucleotides: TGTGCCAGCAGCTTACCTTACGGTAGTACTGAAGCTTTCTTT. Encoded protein: CASSLPYGSTEAFF. The rearrangement joins TRBV7-9 to TRBJ1-1; no reliable D call. With 2 bases removed from V and 5 bases from J, the gap between germline ends came to 12 bases. The CDR3 consists of 14 residues. Germline CDR1 reads SEHNR; CDR2 reads FQNEAQ (reference sequence).

In this sample, this clonotype turned up many times. This rearrangement joins TRBV5-1 to TRBJ2-2, with TRBD1 matching over 8 bases. The germline V gene has CDR1 SGHRS and CDR2 YFSETQ. This CDR3 is 16 amino acids long. J lost 8 bases, V lost 0 bases, and 9 bases had no gene match. In nucleotides, the CDR3 is TGCGCCAGCAGCTTGGCCGGCAGGGGGCAATCGGGGGAGCTGTTTTTT. Translating gives CASSLAGRGQSGELFF. Drawing the rest from reference TRBV5-1 and TRBJ2-2, the complete variable domain is KAGVTQTPRYLIKTRGQQVTLSCSPISGHRSVSWYQQTPGQGLQFLFEYFSETQRNKGNFPGRFSGRQFSNSRSEMNVSTLELGDSALYLCASSLAGRGQSGELFFGEGSRLTVL.